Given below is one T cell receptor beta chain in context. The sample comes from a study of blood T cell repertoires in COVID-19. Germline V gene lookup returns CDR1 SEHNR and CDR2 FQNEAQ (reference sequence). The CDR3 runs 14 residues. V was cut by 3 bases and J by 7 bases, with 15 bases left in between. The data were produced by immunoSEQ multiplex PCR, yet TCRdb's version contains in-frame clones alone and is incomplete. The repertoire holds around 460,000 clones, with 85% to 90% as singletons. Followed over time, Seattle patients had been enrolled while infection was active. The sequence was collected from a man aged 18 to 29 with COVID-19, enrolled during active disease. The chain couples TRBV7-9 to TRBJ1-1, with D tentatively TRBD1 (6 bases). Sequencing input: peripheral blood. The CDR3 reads CASSFPSGGREAFF. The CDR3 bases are TGTGCCAGCAGCTTCCCATCGGGGGGCCGTGAAGCTTTCTTT.